The source of this T cell receptor (beta chain) is a study of T cells in Graves' hyperthyroidism and ophthalmopathy. Findings and caveats of the study: Most clonotypes that expanded in the thyroid above 0.001 also showed up in blood.

This clonotype was recorded many times. Its matching antigen is unknown. What was amplified from RNA transcripts were TCR beta CDR3 regions. The primer set for the first-round RT-PCR of the TCR CDR3 was HTBI. TCRdb re-derived calls from the multiplex PCR reads in MiXCR, one entry per CDR3 protein. The top ten clones hold 30% to 35% of a sample with about 400,000 distinct CDR3 sequences, 15% of them seen once. Looked up from germline, CDR1 is MGHRA and CDR2 is YSYEKL. The CDR3 consists of 16 residues. With V trimmed by 2 bases and J by 5 bases, 5 bases remained unmatched. Hyperthyroidism patients were newly diagnosed, had disease duration under 2 months, and were aged 18 to 65 years. Each 10 ml fresh peripheral blood draw supplied the PBMCs.

This clonotype originated in a woman in her twenties or thirties with Graves' hyperthyroidism. V is TRBV4-1 and J is TRBJ2-5; 13 bases align to TRBD2. The specimen sequenced was blood. The CDR3 DNA reads as TGCGCCAGCAGCCAAAGGACTAGCGGGAGAGGCGAGACCCAGTACTTC. This translates into CASSQRTSGRGETQYF.